Listed here is a single T cell receptor beta chain. The target antigen is unknown. These data come from a study of coeliac disease. Regarding the study as a whole: Known gliadin-specific TRB sequences: about 45% of the 18 coeliac samples, only 1 of 6 controls.

Germline trimming cut 0 bases from V and 7 bases from J; bases unmatched to any gene: 6. Germline CDR1 MNHEY, CDR2 SMNVEV (reference sequence). The CDR3 spans 15 residues. Assay: immunoSEQ multiplex PCR; the TCRdb copy retains only in-frame clones and omits some. Among approximately 2,500 clones listed, approximately 70% were seen once. This sequence originates from a woman between 65 and 79 years old with celiac disease on a gluten-free diet. V gene TRBV27 combines with J gene TRBJ1-1; 9 bases are shared with TRBD1. The sequencing input was lamina propria lymphocytes from the gut. The CDR3 nucleotides read TGTGCCAGCAGTTTATCGGGACAGGGAGTTAATGAAGCTTTCTTT. Protein sequence: CASSLSGQGVNEAFF.